One sample yielded the 24 T cell receptor beta chains listed below, sequenced in a study of technical replicates of blood from a handful of donors. Generated by immunoSEQ multiplex PCR, the TCRdb table keeps only in-frame clones and is missing some. The data show some 80,000 clones, approximately 96% seen once. Sequencing input: T cells isolated from PBMCs. The source of these receptors is a human donor in good health.

The rearrangement links TRBV4-2 to TRBJ1-3; no clear D. V lost 1 base and J 3 bases, leaving 16 bases between the germline ends. The CDR3 contains 17 residues. Germline V gene sequence: CDR1 LGHNA, CDR2 YNFKEQ. The CDR3 sequence is CASSQAVPPGGGNTIYF. The CDR3, as DNA: TGTGCCAGCAGCCAAGCTGTCCCTCCTGGAGGTGGAAACACCATATATTTT.

The J gene is TRBJ2-1, the V gene TRBV5-4; 12 nucleotides line up with TRBD2. Trimming at V came to 2 bases and at J to 7 bases, leaving 7 bases not matched to a gene. Germline CDR1 is SGHNT and CDR2 is YYREEE (reference sequence). There are 16 residues in the CDR3. CDR3 nucleotides: TGTGCCAGCAGCTTTACGACTAGCGGGAGAGGTAATGAGCAGTTCTTC. It encodes CASSFTTSGRGNEQFF.

The chain has TRBV6-1 and TRBJ1-5, with D maybe TRBD1 (6 bases). The CDR3 loop spans 15 amino acids. Per germline, CDR1 MNHNS and CDR2 SASEGT. V dropped 2 bases and J dropped 11 bases, with 19 bases sitting between them. CDR3 sequence reads: CASSETGHGGLAQHF. The CDR3 nucleotides are TGTGCCAGCAGTGAAACGGGACACGGTGGTTTAGCCCAGCATTTT.

The J gene is TRBJ1-2, the V gene TRBV19, with a possible D match to TRBD1 (5 bases). Trimming took off 0 bases at V and 4 bases at J, with 12 bases between the two ends. Germline V gene data show CDR1 as LNHDA and CDR2 as SQIVND (reference sequence). The CDR3 is 15 residues long. Here the CDR3 reads CASSIDPWQGYGYTF. The CDR3 DNA follows: TGTGCCAGTAGTATAGATCCTTGGCAGGGCTATGGCTACACCTTC.

CDR3 loop: CASSLQGYNEQFF. For the CDR3, the DNA is TGTGCCAGCAGCCTGCAGGGATACAATGAGCAGTTCTTC. This rearrangement joins TRBV13 to TRBJ2-1, with D possibly matching TRBD1 (5 bases). This CDR3 is 13 amino acids long. V shed 5 bases and J shed 4 bases, with 9 bases lying between them. The germline V gene has CDR1 PRHDT and CDR2 FYEKMQ (reference sequence).

The chain couples TRBV4-1 to TRBJ2-1; the match to TRBD2 covers 7 bases. Germline trimming cut 7 bases from V and 9 bases from J; bases unmatched to any gene: 9. The germline V gene encodes CDR1 MGHRA and CDR2 YSYEKL. CDR3 size: 13 residues. CDR3 sequence (DNA): TGCGCCAGCAATAACGGCGGGGGAGTTGAGCAGTTCTTC. Its translation is CASNNGGGVEQFF.

This clone was observed once. The V gene is TRBV15, the J gene TRBJ2-5; no clear D. There are 12 residues in the CDR3. With 2 bases removed from V and 7 bases from J, the gap between germline ends came to 8 bases. Germline V gene lookup returns CDR1 LNHNV and CDR2 YYDKDF (reference sequence). The CDR3 nucleotides read TGTGCCACCAGCAGAATCTCTTGGACCCAGTACTTC. Its protein product is CATSRISWTQYF.

The chain uses TRBV28 and TRBJ1-2; D not resolved. The length of the CDR3 is 13 residues. V dropped 6 bases and J dropped 0 bases, with 8 bases sitting between them. Germline V gene data show CDR1 as MDHEN and CDR2 as SYDVKM. Here the CDR3 reads CASSPPANYGYTF. The CDR3, as DNA: TGTGCCAGCAGCCCCCCAGCTAACTATGGCTACACCTTC.

This clone was detected once. The V call is TRBV2, the J call TRBJ1-4, with D maybe TRBD1 (6 bases). CDR1 and CDR2 (germline): SNHLY, FYNNEI. V was shortened by 9 bases and J by 4 bases, with 21 bases between the two germline ends. CDR3 size: 16 residues. The DNA for the CDR3 is TGTGCCAGTCATTCTACTTTAGACAGGTTTAATGAAAAACTGTTTTTT. Protein: CASHSTLDRFNEKLFF. Based on the CDR3 plus reference TRBV2 and TRBJ1-4, the full variable domain is EPEVTQTPSHQVTQMGQEVILRCVPISNHLYFYWYRQILGQKVEFLVSFYNNEISEKSEIFDDQFSVERPDGSNFTLKIRSTKLEDSAMYFCASHSTLDRFNEKLFFGSGTQLSVL.

This chain connects TRBV4-3 to TRBJ2-5; 8 bases line up with TRBD2. V shed 3 bases and J 3 bases; nucleotides not matched to a gene: 9. The CDR3 length is 16 residues. Germline CDR1 and CDR2: LGHNA and YSLEER. The CDR3 sequence: CASSQRGLDLKETQYF. The CDR3, as DNA: TGCGCCAGCAGCCAGAGGGGACTAGATTTAAAAGAGACCCAGTACTTC.

The chain combines TRBV21-1 with TRBJ2-3; the listed D gene, TRBD2, was not tested against the DNA. TRBV21-1 has pseudogene status. This CDR3 spans 20 amino acids. CDR3 residues: CASSKAENGGGSGYTDTQYF. Here the CDR3 DNA reads TGTGCCAGCAGCAAAGCGGAGAATGGCGGGGGTTCCGGCTACACAGATACGCAGTATTTT.

The V call is TRBV11-3, the J call TRBJ2-1; 12 positions agree with TRBD2. CDR3 length: 16 residues. The J segment lost 3 bases and the V segment lost 5 bases, leaving 5 bases of the junction unmatched. Germline values: CDR1 SGHNT, CDR2 YENEEA. CDR3: CASSLGTSGFYNEQFF. In DNA, the CDR3 is TGTGCCAGCAGCCTTGGGACTAGCGGGTTCTACAATGAGCAGTTCTTC.

This clone has just one count. The V gene is TRBV21-1, the J gene TRBJ2-3; the DNA was not compared with TRBD2, the D call given in the table. TRBV21-1 is classified as a pseudogene. The CDR3 totals 16 residues. The CDR3 is CASRTGTSPSTDTQYF. DNA for the CDR3: TGTGCCAGCAGAACGGGGACTAGCCCCAGCACAGATACGCAGTATTTT.

The chain recombines TRBV2 with TRBJ2-1, with 12 bases aligning to TRBD2. CDR3 length equals 15 residues. Germline CDR1 is SNHLY and CDR2 is FYNNEI. The junction had 7 bases not matched to a gene; V was cut back by 4 bases and J by 9 bases. CDR3 nucleotide sequence: TGTGCCAGCAGTGCCCTAGCGGGAGGGCCAGGTGAGCAGTTCTTC. It encodes CASSALAGGPGEQFF.

The chain links TRBV5-1 to TRBJ1-4, with 8 bases that match TRBD1. The germline V gene encodes CDR1 SGHRS and CDR2 YFSETQ. J was trimmed by 0 bases and V by 6 bases; bases with no gene match: 1. CDR3 length equals 14 residues. The CDR3 DNA is TGCGCCAGCACAGGGGGCCCAACTAATGAAAAACTGTTTTTT. It translates to CASTGGPTNEKLFF.

The chain joins TRBV27 to TRBJ1-2, with no clear D. Looked up from germline, CDR1 is MNHEY and CDR2 is SMNVEV (reference sequence). This CDR3 has 13 residues. V was shortened by 3 bases and J by 7 bases, with 12 bases between the two germline ends. For the CDR3, the DNA is TGTGCCAGCAGTTTGGGCGGGGAGGGTGGCTACACCTTC. Its translation: CASSLGGEGGYTF.

This chain joins TRBV7-8 and TRBJ1-3; D gene uncertain. Germline CDR1 and CDR2: SGHVS and FQNEAQ. CDR3 length equals 14 residues. V was shortened by 0 bases and J by 0 bases, with 3 bases between the two germline ends. In DNA form, the CDR3 reads TGTGCCAGCAGCTTAGCCGGCTCTGGAAACACCATATATTTT. Translating it yields CASSLAGSGNTIYF.

CDR3 in amino acids: CASRRGSETDTQYF. DNA for the CDR3: TGTGCCAGTCGCCGGGGGAGTGAGACAGATACGCAGTATTTT. The genes are TRBV19 and TRBJ2-3, with D possibly being TRBD2 (6 bases). Per germline, CDR1 LNHDA and CDR2 SQIVND (reference sequence). CDR3 length equals 14 residues. The ends were cut back, 8 bases at V and 3 bases at J, with 15 bases in the middle. The complete variable domain, with remaining parts taken from reference TRBV19 and TRBJ2-3, reads DGGITQSPKYLFRKEGQNVTLSCEQNLNHDAMYWYRQDPGQGLRLIYYSQIVNDFQKGDIAEGYSVSREKKESFPLTVTSAQKNPTAFYLCASRRGSETDTQYFGPGTRLTVL.

This sequence joins TRBV7-2 and TRBJ1-5; unclear D gene. The CDR3 runs to 12 residues. V was cut by 3 bases and J by 4 bases, with 4 bases left in between. The germline CDR1 and CDR2 sequences are SGHTA and FQGNSA. The CDR3 DNA sequence: TGTGCCAGCAGCTTCTCGAATCAGCCCCAGCATTTT. Amino acid sequence: CASSFSNQPQHF.

The chain employs TRBV5-1 and TRBJ2-3; TRBD2 is a possible D gene (5 bases). Germline CDR1 is SGHRS and CDR2 is YFSETQ. The CDR3 has 16 residues. The V end lost 3 bases, the J end lost 2 bases, and 16 bases lay between the germline ends. CDR3 coding DNA: TGCGCCAGCAGCTGGTGGTCGAAGCGGACCACAGATACGCAGTATTTT. Its translation: CASSWWSKRTTDTQYF. The whole variable domain, filled in from reference TRBV5-1 and TRBJ2-3, reads KAGVTQTPRYLIKTRGQQVTLSCSPISGHRSVSWYQQTPGQGLQFLFEYFSETQRNKGNFPGRFSGRQFSNSRSEMNVSTLELGDSALYLCASSWWSKRTTDTQYFGPGTRLTVL.

This chain uses TRBV2 with TRBJ1-1, with 8 bases identical to TRBD1. The germline gives CDR1 SNHLY, CDR2 FYNNEI. Germline trimming cut 6 bases from V and 0 bases from J; bases unmatched to any gene: 3. The CDR3 has 14 residues. CDR3 residues: CASRQGALNTEAFF. CDR3 nucleotides: TGTGCCAGCAGGCAGGGGGCCTTGAACACTGAAGCTTTCTTT.

This chain links TRBV9 with TRBJ2-2; 7 bases agree with TRBD1. With 4 bases clipped from V and 1 base from J, the junction kept 4 bases outside the gene matches. The CDR3 has 15 residues. CDR1 and CDR2 (germline): SGDLS, YYNGEE. In DNA, the CDR3 is TGTGCCAGCAGCCCTTGGACAGGGAACACCGGGGAGCTGTTTTTT. It codes for CASSPWTGNTGELFF.

The V and J genes are TRBV5-1 and TRBJ2-7; D might be TRBD1 (5 bases). The CDR3 totals 14 residues. Deletions cut 3 bases from V and 0 bases from J, with 10 bases between. The germline CDR1 and CDR2 sequences are SGHRS and YFSETQ. CDR3 sequence reads: CASSSQDNSYEQYF. The CDR3 DNA reads TGCGCCAGCAGCTCTCAGGACAACTCCTACGAGCAGTACTTC.

The chain recombines TRBV29-1 with TRBJ1-3; D is uncertain. CDR1 and CDR2 (germline): SQVTM, ANQGSEA. This CDR3 has 10 residues. V was clipped by 7 bases and J by 3 bases, with 4 bases between them. CDR3 bases: TGCAGCGCAGTTGGAAACACCATATATTTT. Encoded protein: CSAVGNTIYF.